Below, 25 T cell receptor beta chains from the same sample are listed, as sequenced in a study of cytotoxic CD8 clonotypes in ibrutinib-treated CLL (dated by TCRdb to the early 2020s). In light of the paper, this sample's time point label describes: 20 to 25 months on ibrutinib. The library was built by means of the immunoSEQ multiplex PCR assay. In its TCRdb copy, this immuneACCESS table keeps in-frame sequences only and misses some clones. Where compared with another copy, unresolved V genes explain less than half of these, and the others have no known cause. The table for this sample lists about 130,000 clones; around 84% of them were counted only once. The ten largest clones represent roughly 3.1% of the sample. This sample comprised PBMCs, obtained after 24 months of ibrutinib treatment. Receptors were obtained from a human donor with chronic lymphocytic leukemia.

Concerning this clone: One junction end disagrees with the germline gene, perhaps due to a read error. This chain joins TRBV5-1 and TRBJ1-1; TRBD1 matches at 7 bases. The CDR3 loop spans 12 amino acids. The germline V gene encodes CDR1 SGHRS and CDR2 YFSETQ. CDR3 nucleotides: TGCGCCAGCAGCTTGAACCATGACAGGGCTTCCTTT. Translating it yields CASSLNHDRASF.

The gene calls are TRBV7-6 and TRBJ1-4; perhaps TRBD1 as D (5 bases). There are 14 residues in the CDR3. CDR1 SGHVS and CDR2 FNYEAQ come from the germline V gene. With 5 bases removed from V and 4 bases from J, the gap between germline ends came to 11 bases. The CDR3 coding sequence is TGTGCCAGCAGCCACGGGGGGGTTAATGAAAAACTGTTTTTT. This translates into CASSHGGVNEKLFF.

The J gene is TRBJ1-1, the V gene TRBV9; 9 positions match TRBD1. The V gene end was trimmed by 3 bases and the J gene end by 0 bases; junction bases not matched to a gene: 3. CDR3 length: 15 residues. Germline CDR1 is SGDLS and CDR2 is YYNGEE. The CDR3 bases are TGTGCCAGCAGCGGCGGACAGGGGATGAACACTGAAGCTTTCTTT. Its protein product is CASSGGQGMNTEAFF. The entire variable domain, with the rest obtained from reference TRBV9 and TRBJ1-1, is as follows: DSGVTQTPKHLITATGQRVTLRCSPRSGDLSVYWYQQSLDQGLQFLIQYYNGEERAKGNILERFSAQQFPDLHSELNLSSLELGDSALYFCASSGGQGMNTEAFFGQGTRLTVV.

This rearrangement joins TRBV9 to TRBJ2-3; D is possibly TRBD1 (6 bases). Between the trimmed V and J ends, which lost 5 bases and 0 bases, there was a span of 13 bases. The CDR3 length is 15 residues. Germline V lookup: CDR1 SGDLS, CDR2 YYNGEE. DNA for the CDR3: TGTGCCAGCAGACAGGGAGACACTAGCACAGATACGCAGTATTTT. Protein: CASRQGDTSTDTQYF.

The chain uses TRBV5-1 and TRBJ2-5; 8 bases are shared with TRBD2. The V gene end was trimmed by 4 bases and the J gene end by 5 bases; junction bases not matched to a gene: 7. CDR1 SGHRS and CDR2 YFSETQ come from the germline V gene. The CDR3 covers 14 residues. For the CDR3, the DNA is TGCGCCAGCAGCCGCGGGGGGCCGGAGGAGACCCAGTACTTC. This sequence encodes CASSRGGPEETQYF.

The chain employs TRBV28 and TRBJ2-7; 8 bases match TRBD1. The V segment lost 3 bases and the J segment 0 bases; nucleotides outside the gene matches: 4. This CDR3 is built from 15 residues. Germline CDR1 is MDHEN and CDR2 is SYDVKM. CDR3: CASSLGQASSYEQYF. The DNA for the CDR3 is TGTGCCAGCAGTTTGGGACAGGCAAGCTCCTACGAGCAGTACTTC. Full variable domain (outside the CDR3, taken from reference TRBV28 and TRBJ2-7): DVKVTQSSRYLVKRTGEKVFLECVQDMDHENMFWYRQDPGLGLRLIYFSYDVKMKEKGDIPEGYSVSREKKERFSLILESASTNQTSMYLCASSLGQASSYEQYFGPGTRLTVT.

The genes are TRBV6-5 and TRBJ2-3; 11 nucleotides match TRBD2. The ends lost 6 bases at V and 3 bases at J; junction bases unmatched: 2. Germline V lookup: CDR1 MNHEY, CDR2 SVGAGI. The CDR3 covers 14 residues. CDR3 loop: CASRASGGTDTQYF. The CDR3, as DNA: TGTGCCAGCAGGGCTAGCGGGGGGACAGATACGCAGTATTTT.

The V and J genes are TRBV19 and TRBJ2-7; 8 bases align to TRBD1. Germline V gene lookup returns CDR1 LNHDA and CDR2 SQIVND (reference sequence). Trimming removed 6 bases from V and 3 bases from J; junction bases left unmatched: 10. The CDR3 consists of 15 residues. DNA of the CDR3: TGTGCCAGTAGCATGGACAGGGTCCAAGGCTACGAGCAGTACTTC. It is translated as CASSMDRVQGYEQYF.

This chain uses TRBV20-1 with TRBJ2-4; D remains ambiguous. Germline CDR1 is DFQATT and CDR2 is SNEGSKA (reference sequence). This CDR3 has 10 residues. Trimming left V 2 bases short and J 4 bases short, with 0 bases between. CDR3 coding DNA: TGCAGTGCTAGAAAAAACATTCAGTACTTC. Protein sequence: CSARKNIQYF.

The genes are TRBV5-6 and TRBJ1-1, with D unclear. The germline V gene encodes CDR1 SGHDT and CDR2 YYEEEE. The CDR3 has 13 amino acids. Trimming removed 2 bases from V and 4 bases from J, with 9 bases in between. CDR3 sequence reads: CASSFGGATEAFF. CDR3 nucleotides: TGTGCCAGCAGCTTTGGCGGTGCCACTGAAGCTTTCTTT.

The chain has TRBV7-6 and TRBJ2-3; D call uncertain. Trimming removed 3 bases at V and 5 bases at J, with 9 bases between. Per the germline V gene, CDR1 is SGHVS and CDR2 is FNYEAQ. The length of the CDR3 is 13 residues. In DNA, the CDR3 is TGTGCCAGCAGCTTTAGTTCGGGAGATACGCAGTATTTT. This gives the protein CASSFSSGDTQYF.

The rearrangement links TRBV7-2 to TRBJ1-4; unclear D gene. The ends were cut back, 1 base at V and 8 bases at J, with 11 bases in the middle. The CDR3 has 14 amino acids. CDR1 and CDR2 from the germline V gene are SGHTA and FQGNSA. CDR3 nucleotides: TGTGCCAGCAGCTTAGGGAGGGATAGAGAAAAACTGTTTTTT. This encodes CASSLGRDREKLFF.

This clone turned up a few times. This chain uses TRBV18 with TRBJ2-1, with D perhaps TRBD2 (6 bases). The length of the CDR3 is 15 residues. Per the germline V gene, CDR1 is KGHSH and CDR2 is LQKENI. Trimming cost V 0 bases and J 7 bases, with 13 bases left between them. CDR3 sequence reads: CASSPPSGVLNEQFF. The CDR3 bases are TGTGCCAGCTCACCACCGTCGGGGGTTCTGAATGAGCAGTTCTTC.

Only one count was recorded for this clone. This chain links TRBV27 with TRBJ2-6; no clear D. This CDR3 has 14 residues. Germline V gene data show CDR1 as MNHEY and CDR2 as SMNVEV (reference sequence). Deletions cut 3 bases from V and 1 base from J, with 4 bases between. The chain's CDR3 is CASSFQSGANVLTF. The CDR3 coding sequence is TGTGCCAGCAGTTTCCAGTCTGGGGCCAACGTCCTGACTTTC.

The chain employs TRBV11-2 and TRBJ2-5; D is unclear. The V end lost 5 bases, the J end lost 2 bases, and 15 bases lay between the germline ends. The length of the CDR3 is 15 residues. Germline lookup yields CDR1 SGHAT and CDR2 FQNNGV. The CDR3 protein is CASSQGSHHQETQYF. The DNA for the CDR3 is TGTGCCAGCAGCCAAGGATCCCACCATCAAGAGACCCAGTACTTC.

The rearrangement uses TRBV4-3 and TRBJ2-7; D may be TRBD2 (6 bases). This CDR3 is built from 15 residues. Trimming left V 1 base short and J 3 bases short, with 13 bases between. The germline V gene encodes CDR1 LGHNA and CDR2 YSLEER. The CDR3 spells CASSQARDFNYEQYF. For the CDR3, the DNA is TGCGCCAGCAGCCAAGCGAGGGACTTTAACTACGAGCAGTACTTC.

The rearrangement links TRBV4-3 to TRBJ1-1, with D unclear. The V gene's germline CDR1 is LGHNA and CDR2 YSLEER. V gave up 1 base and J gave up 0 bases, with 6 bases separating them. The CDR3 is made up of 14 amino acids. CDR3 residues: CASSQGRLNTEAFF. Here the CDR3 DNA reads TGCGCCAGCAGCCAAGGGCGATTGAACACTGAAGCTTTCTTT.

CDR3 sequence reads: CASSGQGGNQPQHF. The CDR3 DNA reads as TGTGCCAGCAGCGGACAGGGAGGCAATCAGCCCCAGCATTTT. The chain recombines TRBV2 with TRBJ1-5; 8 bases are shared with TRBD1. V lost 6 bases to trimming and J lost 2 bases; unmatched junction nucleotides: 3. The CDR3 covers 14 residues. Germline loops: CDR1 SNHLY, CDR2 FYNNEI. The whole variable domain, filled in from reference TRBV2 and TRBJ1-5, reads EPEVTQTPSHQVTQMGQEVILRCVPISNHLYFYWYRQILGQKVEFLVSFYNNEISEKSEIFDDQFSVERPDGSNFTLKIRSTKLEDSAMYFCASSGQGGNQPQHFGDGTRLSIL.

The CDR3 is CASNPRQDSYEQYF. The CDR3 nucleotides are TGTGCCAGCAATCCTAGACAGGACTCCTACGAGCAGTACTTC. The chain employs TRBV2 and TRBJ2-7; tentatively, D is TRBD1 (6 bases). Per germline, CDR1 SNHLY and CDR2 FYNNEI. The CDR3 sequence is 14 residues long. V dropped 7 bases and J dropped 0 bases, with 13 bases sitting between them.

The genes are TRBV4-1 and TRBJ2-7, with 7 bases identical to TRBD1. CDR1 MGHRA and CDR2 YSYEKL come from the germline V gene. The CDR3 contains 18 residues. V lost 0 bases and J lost 4; bases outside the gene matches: 15. The CDR3 region is CASSQDPTPGTVSYEQYF. CDR3 in DNA: TGCGCCAGCAGCCAAGATCCGACGCCCGGGACAGTGTCGTACGAGCAGTACTTC.

On this clone itself: At one end the junction does not follow the germline gene, possibly because of a read error. Other nucleotide sequences in the sample specify the same CDR3. CDR3 DNA sequence: TGTGCCAGCTCACCACAAGAAAATCAACCCCAGCATTTT. It translates to CASSPQENQPQHF. This chain connects TRBV18 to TRBJ1-5; D ambiguous. Germline V CDR1 and CDR2: KGHSH, LQKENI. The CDR3 covers 13 residues.

This clone was found once. The chain joins TRBV19 to TRBJ2-7; 11 nucleotides line up with TRBD1. Germline CDR1 and CDR2: LNHDA and SQIVND (reference sequence). The V gene end was trimmed by 10 bases and the J gene end by 4 bases; junction bases not matched to a gene: 9. The CDR3 sequence is 14 residues long. CDR3 nucleotides: TGTGCCACCCTTGGTGGGACAGGGGGATACGAGCAGTACTTC. Its protein is CATLGGTGGYEQYF.

This clone was detected only once. The chain employs TRBV7-2 and TRBJ2-7; 8 positions agree with TRBD2. This CDR3 is 16 amino acids long. Germline CDR1 and CDR2: SGHTA and FQGNSA. V dropped 6 bases and J dropped 1; count of bases not matched to a gene: 11. The CDR3 DNA follows: TGTGCCAGCAGGGAGAGTAGCGGGGCCTTATCCTACGAGCAGTACTTC. It codes for CASRESSGALSYEQYF.

This clone showed up just once. The chain has TRBV27 and TRBJ1-4; 8 bases agree with TRBD1. J was trimmed by 8 bases and V by 7 bases; bases with no gene match: 6. In germline, CDR1 is MNHEY, CDR2 SMNVEV (reference sequence). The CDR3 consists of 13 residues. The DNA of the CDR3 is TGTGCCAGCACCAGGGGGCGGGGGGAAAAACTGTTTTTT. It is translated as CASTRGRGEKLFF.

The V gene is TRBV21-1, the J gene TRBJ1-2; TRBD1, as called in the table, went unchecked against the DNA. TRBV21-1 is a documented pseudogene. This CDR3 region has 16 residues. The CDR3, as DNA: TGTGCCAGCAGCCCCCTCATGGACAGGGATCTATATGGCTACACCTTC. Protein: CASSPLMDRDLYGYTF.